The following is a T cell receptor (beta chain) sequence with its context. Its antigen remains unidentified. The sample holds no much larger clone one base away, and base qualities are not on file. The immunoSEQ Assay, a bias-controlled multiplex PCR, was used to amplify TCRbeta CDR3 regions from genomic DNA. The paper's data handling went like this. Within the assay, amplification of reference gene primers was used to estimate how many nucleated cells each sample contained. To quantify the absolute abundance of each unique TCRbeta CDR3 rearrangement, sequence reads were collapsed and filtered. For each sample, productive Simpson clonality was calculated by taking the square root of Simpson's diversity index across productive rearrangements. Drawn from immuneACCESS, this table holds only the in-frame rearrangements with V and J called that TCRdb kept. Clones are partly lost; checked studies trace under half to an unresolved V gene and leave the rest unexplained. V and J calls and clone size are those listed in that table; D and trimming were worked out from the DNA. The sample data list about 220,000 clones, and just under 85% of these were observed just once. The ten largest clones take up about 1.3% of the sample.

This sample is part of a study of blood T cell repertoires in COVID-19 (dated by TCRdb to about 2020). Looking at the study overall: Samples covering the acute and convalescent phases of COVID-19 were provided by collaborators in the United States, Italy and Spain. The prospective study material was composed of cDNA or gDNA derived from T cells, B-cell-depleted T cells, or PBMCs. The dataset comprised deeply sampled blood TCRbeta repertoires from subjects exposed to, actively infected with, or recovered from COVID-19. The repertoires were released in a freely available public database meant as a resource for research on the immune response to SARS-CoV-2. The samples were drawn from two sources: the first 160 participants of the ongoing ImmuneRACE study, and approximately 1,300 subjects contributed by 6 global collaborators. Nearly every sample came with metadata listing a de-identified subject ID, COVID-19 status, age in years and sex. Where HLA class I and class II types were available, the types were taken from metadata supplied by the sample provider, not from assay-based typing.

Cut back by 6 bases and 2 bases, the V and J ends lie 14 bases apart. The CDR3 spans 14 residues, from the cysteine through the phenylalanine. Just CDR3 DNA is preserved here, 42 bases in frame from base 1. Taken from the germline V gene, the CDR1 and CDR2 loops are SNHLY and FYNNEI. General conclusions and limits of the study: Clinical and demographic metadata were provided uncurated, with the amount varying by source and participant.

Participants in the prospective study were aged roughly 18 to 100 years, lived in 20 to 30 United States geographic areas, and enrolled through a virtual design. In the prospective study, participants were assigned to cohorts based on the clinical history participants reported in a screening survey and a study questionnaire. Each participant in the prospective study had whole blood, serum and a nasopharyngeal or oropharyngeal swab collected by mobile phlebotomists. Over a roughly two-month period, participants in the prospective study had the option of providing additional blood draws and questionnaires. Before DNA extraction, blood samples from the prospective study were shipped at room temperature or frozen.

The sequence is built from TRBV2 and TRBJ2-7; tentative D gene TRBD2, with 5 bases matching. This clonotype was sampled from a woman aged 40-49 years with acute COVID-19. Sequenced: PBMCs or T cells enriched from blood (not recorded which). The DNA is TGTGCCAGCAGCCGGGGAAATGCTCCCTACGAGCAGTACTTC. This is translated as CASSRGNAPYEQYF.